These T cell receptor beta chains were read from a single sample in a study of somatic mutations in cytotoxic T cells in rheumatoid arthritis. The method was immunoSEQ multiplex PCR; TCRdb's version includes in-frame clones alone and lacks a portion of them. The sample consists of 25,000 to 30,000 clones, roughly 74% of them appearing once. The sample consisted of CD8+ T cells sorted from blood. Every receptor here comes from a woman between 18 and 30 years old in good health. Each CDR3 is given with its conserved first and last residue. A D gene is named only where the DNA matches it firmly. Size is omitted from some rows. Given values are once, few, many or a class for expanded clones.

CDR3,DNA,J,V,D,size,length
CASSPSGSSYNEQFF,TGTGCCAGCAGCCCTAGCGGAAGCTCCTACAATGAGCAGTTCTTC,TRBJ2-1,TRBV7-7,TRBD2,.,15
CASSLRVGEQYF,TGTGCCAGCAGCCTAAGGGTTGGCGAGCAGTACTTC,TRBJ2-7,TRBV16,.,.,12
CASSVDGGGAYNEQFF,TGTGCCAGCAGCGTAGATGGCGGGGGGGCTTACAATGAGCAGTTCTTC,TRBJ2-1,TRBV9,TRBD2,.,16
CASSYGREQYF,TGTGCCAGCAGTTATGGCAGAGAGCAGTACTTC,TRBJ2-7,TRBV6-5,.,.,11
CASSNDYEQYF,TGTGCCAGCAGCAACGATTACGAGCAGTACTTC,TRBJ2-7,TRBV21-1,.,few,11
CASSAPSTGKETQYF,TGTGCCAGCAGCGCTCCCTCCACAGGGAAAGAGACCCAGTACTTC,TRBJ2-5,TRBV9,.,.,15
CAWSVSGGPYNEQFF,TGTGCCTGGAGTGTCTCTGGCGGTCCCTACAATGAGCAGTTCTTC,TRBJ2-1,TRBV30,.,.,15
CASSQDPGEPQHF,TGCGCCAGCAGCCAAGACCCAGGGGAGCCCCAGCATTTT,TRBJ1-5,TRBV4-1,.,.,13
CASSVQSGTANTEAFF,TGTGCCAGCAGCGTTCAATCCGGGACAGCGAACACTGAAGCTTTCTTT,TRBJ1-1,TRBV9,TRBD1,medium-sized,16
CASSLGGWGETQYF,TGTGCCAGCAGCTTAGGCGGTTGGGGAGAGACCCAGTACTTC,TRBJ2-5,TRBV11-2,.,.,14
CASRQQYEQYF,TGTGCCAGCAGACAACAGTACGAGCAGTACTTC,TRBJ2-7,TRBV28,.,.,11
CATSSWDTYNEQFF,TGTGCCACCAGCAGTTGGGACACCTACAATGAGCAGTTCTTC,TRBJ2-1,TRBV15,.,.,14
CASSVGSYQETQYF,TGTGCCAGCAGCGTGGGGAGTTACCAAGAGACCCAGTACTTC,TRBJ2-5,TRBV9,.,few,14
CASTHDWTGNQPQHF,TGTGCCAGCACCCACGACTGGACAGGGAATCAGCCCCAGCATTTT,TRBJ1-5,TRBV2,TRBD1,.,15
CASSQGPYLAGGLDTQYF,TGCGCCAGCAGCCAGGGCCCATACCTAGCGGGGGGGCTTGATACGCAGTATTTT,TRBJ2-3,TRBV4-1,TRBD2,.,18
CASSLSGGSEAFF,TGTGCCAGCAGCTTATCGGGAGGGAGTGAAGCTTTCTTT,TRBJ1-1,TRBV7-6,.,.,13
CASSQTQGFYGYTF,TGCGCCAGCAGCCAAACACAGGGTTTCTATGGCTACACCTTC,TRBJ1-2,TRBV4-1,.,.,14
CASSHIGHLANEKLFF,TGTGCCAGCAGCCACATAGGCCACCTGGCTAATGAAAAACTGTTTTTT,TRBJ1-4,TRBV7-2,.,.,16
CASSTIGEDIQYF,TGTGCCAGCAGCACGATCGGCGAGGACATTCAGTACTTC,TRBJ2-4,TRBV13,.,.,13
CASSQHSEGYTEAFF,TGTGCCAGCAGCCAACACAGTGAGGGGTATACTGAAGCTTTCTTT,TRBJ1-1,TRBV7-2,.,.,15
CASSSKPGLAYEVTQYF,TGCGCCAGCAGCTCCAAACCGGGACTAGCATATGAGGTGACCCAGTACTTC,TRBJ2-5,TRBV5-1,TRBD2,.,17
CASSVGGGETEAFF,TGTGCCAGCAGCGTAGGTGGGGGGGAGACTGAAGCTTTCTTT,TRBJ1-1,TRBV9,.,.,14
CASSLEGPLAKNIQYF,TGTGCCAGCAGTTTAGAGGGACCCCTAGCCAAAAACATTCAGTACTTC,TRBJ2-4,TRBV28,.,once,16
CASSPGGPYSNQPQHF,TGTGCCAGCAGCCCAGGGGGGCCCTATAGCAATCAGCCCCAGCATTTT,TRBJ1-5,TRBV28,TRBD1,few,16
CASSPGVSYNEQFF,TGCGCCAGCAGCCCTGGGGTTTCCTACAATGAGCAGTTCTTC,TRBJ2-1,TRBV5-1,.,few,14
CSALRVGAIDEQYF,TGCAGCGCCCTTAGGGTAGGGGCGATCGACGAGCAGTACTTC,TRBJ2-7,TRBV29-1,.,few,14
CASSLGQDPRSNQPQHF,TGTGCCAGCAGTCTAGGACAAGACCCTAGGAGCAATCAGCCCCAGCATTTT,TRBJ1-5,TRBV7-8,.,.,17
CASSPSGQSNEKLFF,TGTGCCAGCAGCCCCTCGGGACAGAGTAATGAAAAACTGTTTTTT,TRBJ1-4,TRBV7-9,TRBD1,.,15